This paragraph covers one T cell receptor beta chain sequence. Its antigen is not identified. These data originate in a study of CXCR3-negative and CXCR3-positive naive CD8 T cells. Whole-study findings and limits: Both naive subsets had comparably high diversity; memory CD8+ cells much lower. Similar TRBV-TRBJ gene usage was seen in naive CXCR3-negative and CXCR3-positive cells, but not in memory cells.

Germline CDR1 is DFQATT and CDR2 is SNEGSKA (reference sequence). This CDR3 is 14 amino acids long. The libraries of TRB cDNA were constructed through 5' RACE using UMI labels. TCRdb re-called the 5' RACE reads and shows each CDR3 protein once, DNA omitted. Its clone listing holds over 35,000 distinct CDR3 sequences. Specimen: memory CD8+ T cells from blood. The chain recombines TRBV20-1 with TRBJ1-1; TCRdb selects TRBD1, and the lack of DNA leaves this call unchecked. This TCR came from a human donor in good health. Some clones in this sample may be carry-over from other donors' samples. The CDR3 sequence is CSAGGGHRGFEAFF.